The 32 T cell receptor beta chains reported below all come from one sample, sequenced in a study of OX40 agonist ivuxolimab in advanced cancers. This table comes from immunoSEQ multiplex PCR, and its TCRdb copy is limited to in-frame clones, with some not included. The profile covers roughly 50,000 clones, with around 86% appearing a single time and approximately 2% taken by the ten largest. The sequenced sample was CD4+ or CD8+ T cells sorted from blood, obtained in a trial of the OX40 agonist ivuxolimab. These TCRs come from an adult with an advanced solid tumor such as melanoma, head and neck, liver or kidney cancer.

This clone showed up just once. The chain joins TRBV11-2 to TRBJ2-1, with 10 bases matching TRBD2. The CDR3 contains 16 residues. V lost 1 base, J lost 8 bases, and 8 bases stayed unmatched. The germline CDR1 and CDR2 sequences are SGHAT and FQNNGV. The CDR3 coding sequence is TGTGCCAGCAGCTTAGGAGCTAGCGGGAGACTCGATGAGCAGTTCTTC. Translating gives CASSLGASGRLDEQFF.

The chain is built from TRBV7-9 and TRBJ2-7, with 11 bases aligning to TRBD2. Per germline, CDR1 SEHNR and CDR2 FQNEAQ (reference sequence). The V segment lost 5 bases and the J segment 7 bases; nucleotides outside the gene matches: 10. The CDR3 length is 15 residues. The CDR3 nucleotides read TGTGCCAGCAGCGAGACTAGCGGGGCCTTCGGGGAGCAGTACTTC. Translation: CASSETSGAFGEQYF. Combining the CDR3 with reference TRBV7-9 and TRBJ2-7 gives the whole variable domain DTGVSQNPRHKITKRGQNVTFRCDPISEHNRLYWYRQTLGQGPEFLTYFQNEAQLEKSRLLSDRFSAERPKGSFSTLEIQRTEQGDSAMYLCASSETSGAFGEQYFGPGTRLTVT.

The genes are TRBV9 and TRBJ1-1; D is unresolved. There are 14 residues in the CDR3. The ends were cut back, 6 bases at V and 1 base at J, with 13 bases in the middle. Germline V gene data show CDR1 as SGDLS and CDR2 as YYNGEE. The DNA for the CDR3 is TGTGCCAGCACCCGATCGTGGGGGAACACTGAAGCTTTCTTT. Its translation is CASTRSWGNTEAFF.

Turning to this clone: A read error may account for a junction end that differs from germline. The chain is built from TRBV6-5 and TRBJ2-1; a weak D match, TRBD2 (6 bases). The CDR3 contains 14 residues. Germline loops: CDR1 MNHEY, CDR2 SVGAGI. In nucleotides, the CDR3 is TGTGCCAGCAGTTACCGGCGGGGACTCTCAAATAGGGTCTTC. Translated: CASSYRRGLSNRVF.

CDR3 residues: CASSFNGNTEAFF. The CDR3 DNA follows: TGTGCCAGCAGCTTCAATGGGAACACTGAAGCTTTCTTT. The J gene is TRBJ1-1, the V gene TRBV11-3; D is uncertain. The ends were cut back, 3 bases at V and 1 base at J, with 6 bases in the middle. The CDR3 spans 13 residues. Germline V lookup: CDR1 SGHNT, CDR2 YENEEA.

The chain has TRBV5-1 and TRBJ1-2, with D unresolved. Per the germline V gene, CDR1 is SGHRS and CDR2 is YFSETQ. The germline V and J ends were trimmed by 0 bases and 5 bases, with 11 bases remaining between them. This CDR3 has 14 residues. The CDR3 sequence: CASSLGGGSYGYTF. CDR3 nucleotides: TGCGCCAGCAGCTTGGGAGGCGGATCATATGGCTACACCTTC.

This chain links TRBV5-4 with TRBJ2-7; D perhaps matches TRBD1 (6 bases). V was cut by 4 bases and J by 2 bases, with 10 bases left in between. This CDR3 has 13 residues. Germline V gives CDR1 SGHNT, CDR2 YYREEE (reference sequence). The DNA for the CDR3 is TGTGCCAGCAGCGGGGGCAGGGCCTACGAGCAGTACTTC. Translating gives CASSGGRAYEQYF. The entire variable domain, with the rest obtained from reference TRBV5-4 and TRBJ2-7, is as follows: ETGVTQSPTHLIKTRGQQVTLRCSSQSGHNTVSWYQQALGQGPQFIFQYYREEENGRGNFPPRFSGLQFPNYSSELNVNALELDDSALYLCASSGGRAYEQYFGPGTRLTVT.

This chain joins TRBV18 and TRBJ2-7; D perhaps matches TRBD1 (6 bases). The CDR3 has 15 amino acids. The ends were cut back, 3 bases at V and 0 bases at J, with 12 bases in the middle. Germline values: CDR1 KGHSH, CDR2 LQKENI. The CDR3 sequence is CASSPIQGSSYEQYF. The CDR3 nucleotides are TGTGCCAGCTCACCTATACAGGGTTCCTCCTACGAGCAGTACTTC.

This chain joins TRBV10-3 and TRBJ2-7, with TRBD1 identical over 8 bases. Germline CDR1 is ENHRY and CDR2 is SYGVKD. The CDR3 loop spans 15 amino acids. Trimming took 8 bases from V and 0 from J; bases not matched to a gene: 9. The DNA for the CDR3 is TGTGCCATCCTTAAAACGGGACAGGACTCCTACGAGCAGTACTTC. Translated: CAILKTGQDSYEQYF.

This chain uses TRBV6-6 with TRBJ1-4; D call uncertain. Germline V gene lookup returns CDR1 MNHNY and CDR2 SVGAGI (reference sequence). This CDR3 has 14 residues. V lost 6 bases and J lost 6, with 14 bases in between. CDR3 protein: CASSRDGGYEKLFF. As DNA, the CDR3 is TGTGCCAGCAGCCGTGACGGAGGCTATGAAAAACTGTTTTTT.

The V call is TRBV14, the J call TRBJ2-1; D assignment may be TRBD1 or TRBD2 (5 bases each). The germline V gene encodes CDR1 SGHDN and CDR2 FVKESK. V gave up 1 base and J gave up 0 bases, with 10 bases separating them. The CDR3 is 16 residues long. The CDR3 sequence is CASSQGGWSSYNEQFF. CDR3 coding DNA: TGTGCCAGCAGCCAAGGGGGGTGGAGCTCCTACAATGAGCAGTTCTTC.

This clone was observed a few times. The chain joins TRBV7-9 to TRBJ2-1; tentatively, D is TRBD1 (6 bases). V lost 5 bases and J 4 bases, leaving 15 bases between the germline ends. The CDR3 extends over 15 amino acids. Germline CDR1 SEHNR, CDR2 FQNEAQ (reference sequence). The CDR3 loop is CASSVTGYPYNEQFF. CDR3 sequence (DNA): TGTGCCAGCAGCGTAACAGGGTACCCATACAATGAGCAGTTCTTC.

CDR3 loop: CASSLSTGGTEAFF. As DNA, the CDR3 is TGTGCCAGTAGTTTATCGACAGGGGGCACAGAAGCTTTCTTT. The chain links TRBV19 to TRBJ1-1; TRBD1 agrees at 10 bases. Germline V gene data show CDR1 as LNHDA and CDR2 as SQIVND (reference sequence). The length of the CDR3 is 14 residues. After removal of 5 bases from V and 8 bases from J, the junction contained 8 bases not matched to a gene.

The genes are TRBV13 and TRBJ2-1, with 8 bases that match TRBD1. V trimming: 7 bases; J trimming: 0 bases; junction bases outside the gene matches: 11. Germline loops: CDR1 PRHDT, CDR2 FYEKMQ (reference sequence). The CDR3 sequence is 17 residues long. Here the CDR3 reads CASTLRIRGLSYNEQFF. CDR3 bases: TGTGCCAGCACCCTAAGAATCAGGGGGCTCTCCTACAATGAGCAGTTCTTC.

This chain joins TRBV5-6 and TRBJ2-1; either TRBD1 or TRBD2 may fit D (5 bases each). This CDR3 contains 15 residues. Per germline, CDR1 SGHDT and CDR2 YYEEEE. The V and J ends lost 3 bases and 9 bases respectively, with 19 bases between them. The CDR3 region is CASSSDPGRQSEQFF. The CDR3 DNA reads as TGTGCCAGCAGCTCCGACCCGGGAAGACAGAGTGAGCAGTTCTTC.

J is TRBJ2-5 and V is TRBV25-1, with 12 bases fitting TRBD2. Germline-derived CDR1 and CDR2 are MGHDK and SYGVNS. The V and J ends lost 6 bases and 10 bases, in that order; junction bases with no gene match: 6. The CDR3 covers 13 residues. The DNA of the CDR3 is TGTGCCAGCAGAGGGACTAGCGGGCCGGGCCAGTACTTC. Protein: CASRGTSGPGQYF.

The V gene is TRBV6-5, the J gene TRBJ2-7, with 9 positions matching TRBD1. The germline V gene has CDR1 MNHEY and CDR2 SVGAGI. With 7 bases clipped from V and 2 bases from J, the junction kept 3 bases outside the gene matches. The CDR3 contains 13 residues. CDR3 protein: CASNRQGAYEQYF. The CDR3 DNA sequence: TGTGCCAGCAACCGACAGGGGGCCTACGAGCAGTACTTC.

CDR3 DNA: TGTGCCAGCAGCCAAGAGGAGGGCGTCTACGAGCAGTACTTC. It translates to CASSQEEGVYEQYF. The V call is TRBV4-2, the J call TRBJ2-7, with a possible D match to TRBD2 (6 bases). There are 14 residues in the CDR3. Germline V gene sequence: CDR1 LGHNA, CDR2 YNFKEQ. V gave up 0 bases and J gave up 3 bases, with 9 bases separating them.

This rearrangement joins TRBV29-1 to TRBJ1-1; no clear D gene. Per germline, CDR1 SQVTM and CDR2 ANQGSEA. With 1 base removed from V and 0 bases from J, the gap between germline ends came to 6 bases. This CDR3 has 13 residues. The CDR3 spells CSVEGHLNTEAFF. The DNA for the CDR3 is TGCAGCGTTGAAGGACACCTGAACACTGAAGCTTTCTTT.

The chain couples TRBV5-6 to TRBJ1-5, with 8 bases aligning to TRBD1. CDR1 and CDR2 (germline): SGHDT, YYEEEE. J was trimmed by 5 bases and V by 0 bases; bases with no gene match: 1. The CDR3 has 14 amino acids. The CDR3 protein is CASSLGQGHQPQHF. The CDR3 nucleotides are TGTGCCAGCAGCTTGGGACAGGGGCATCAGCCCCAGCATTTT.

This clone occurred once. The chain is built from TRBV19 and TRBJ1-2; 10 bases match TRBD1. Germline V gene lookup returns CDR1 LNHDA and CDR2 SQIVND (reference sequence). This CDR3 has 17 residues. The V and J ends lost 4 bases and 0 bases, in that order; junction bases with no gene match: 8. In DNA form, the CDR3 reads TGTGCCAGTAGTACAACCGGGACAGGGGTTTCTAACTATGGCTACACCTTC. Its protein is CASSTTGTGVSNYGYTF.

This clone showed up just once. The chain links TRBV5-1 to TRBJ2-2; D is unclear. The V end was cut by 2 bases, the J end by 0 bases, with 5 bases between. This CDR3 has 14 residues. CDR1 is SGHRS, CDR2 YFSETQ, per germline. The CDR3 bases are TGCGCCAGCAGCTTAGGTACGAACACCGGGGAGCTGTTTTTT. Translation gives CASSLGTNTGELFF.

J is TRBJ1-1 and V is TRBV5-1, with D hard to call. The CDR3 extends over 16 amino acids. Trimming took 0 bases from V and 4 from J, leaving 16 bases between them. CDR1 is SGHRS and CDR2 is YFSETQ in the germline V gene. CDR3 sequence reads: CASSLGSQAPGTEAFF. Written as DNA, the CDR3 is TGCGCCAGCAGCTTGGGCAGCCAGGCCCCGGGCACTGAAGCTTTCTTT.

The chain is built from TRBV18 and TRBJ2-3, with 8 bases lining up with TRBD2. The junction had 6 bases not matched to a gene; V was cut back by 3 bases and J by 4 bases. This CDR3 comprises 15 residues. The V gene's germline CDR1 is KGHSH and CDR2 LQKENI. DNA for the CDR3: TGTGCCAGCTCACCTGGGACTAGTGGGGCAGATACGCAGTATTTT. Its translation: CASSPGTSGADTQYF.

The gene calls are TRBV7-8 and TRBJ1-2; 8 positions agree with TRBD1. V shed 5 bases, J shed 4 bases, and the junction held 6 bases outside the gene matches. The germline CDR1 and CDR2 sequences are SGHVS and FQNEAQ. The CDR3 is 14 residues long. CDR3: CASSNGQGVYGYTF. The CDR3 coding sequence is TGTGCCAGCAGCAACGGACAGGGTGTCTATGGCTACACCTTC.

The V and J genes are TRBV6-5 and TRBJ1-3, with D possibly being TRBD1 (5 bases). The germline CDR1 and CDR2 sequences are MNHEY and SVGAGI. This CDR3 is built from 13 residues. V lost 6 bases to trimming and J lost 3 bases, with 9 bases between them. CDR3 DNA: TGTGCCAGCAGGACAGCGGGTGGAAACACCATATATTTT. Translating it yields CASRTAGGNTIYF.

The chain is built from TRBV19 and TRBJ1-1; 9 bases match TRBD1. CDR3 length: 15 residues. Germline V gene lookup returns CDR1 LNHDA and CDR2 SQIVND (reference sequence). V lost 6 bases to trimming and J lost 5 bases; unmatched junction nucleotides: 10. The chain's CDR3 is CASRRQGVWGTEAFF. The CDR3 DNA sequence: TGTGCCAGTAGACGACAGGGGGTCTGGGGAACTGAAGCTTTCTTT. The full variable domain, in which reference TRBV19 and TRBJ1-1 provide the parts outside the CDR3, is DGGITQSPKYLFRKEGQNVTLSCEQNLNHDAMYWYRQDPGQGLRLIYYSQIVNDFQKGDIAEGYSVSREKKESFPLTVTSAQKNPTAFYLCASRRQGVWGTEAFFGQGTRLTVV.

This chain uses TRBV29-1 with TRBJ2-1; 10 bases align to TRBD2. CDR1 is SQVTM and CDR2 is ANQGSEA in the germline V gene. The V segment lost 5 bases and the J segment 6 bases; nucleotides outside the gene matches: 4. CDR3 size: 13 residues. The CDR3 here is CSVSAGGINEQFF. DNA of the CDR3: TGCAGCGTTTCAGCGGGAGGGATCAATGAGCAGTTCTTC.

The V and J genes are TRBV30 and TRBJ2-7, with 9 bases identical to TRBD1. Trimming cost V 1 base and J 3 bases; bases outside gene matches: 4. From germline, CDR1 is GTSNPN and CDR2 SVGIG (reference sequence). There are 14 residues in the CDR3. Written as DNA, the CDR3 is TGTGCCTGGAGTGCCCGACAGGGGGTCTACGAGCAGTACTTC. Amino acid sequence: CAWSARQGVYEQYF.

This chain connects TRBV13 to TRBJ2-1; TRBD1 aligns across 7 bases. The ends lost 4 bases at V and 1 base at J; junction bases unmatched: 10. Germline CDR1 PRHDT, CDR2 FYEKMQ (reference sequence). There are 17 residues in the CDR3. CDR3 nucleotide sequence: TGTGCCAGCAGCTCCCCGACAGGGTTATATTCCTACAATGAGCAGTTCTTC. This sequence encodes CASSSPTGLYSYNEQFF.

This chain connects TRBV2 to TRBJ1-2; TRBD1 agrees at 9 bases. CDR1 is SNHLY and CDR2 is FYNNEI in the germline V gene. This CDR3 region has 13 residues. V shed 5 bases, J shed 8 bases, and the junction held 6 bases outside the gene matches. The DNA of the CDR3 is TGTGCCAGCAGTTTGGACAGGGGACAGGGCTACACCTTC. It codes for CASSLDRGQGYTF. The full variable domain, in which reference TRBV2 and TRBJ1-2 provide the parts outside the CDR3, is EPEVTQTPSHQVTQMGQEVILRCVPISNHLYFYWYRQILGQKVEFLVSFYNNEISEKSEIFDDQFSVERPDGSNFTLKIRSTKLEDSAMYFCASSLDRGQGYTFGSGTRLTVV.

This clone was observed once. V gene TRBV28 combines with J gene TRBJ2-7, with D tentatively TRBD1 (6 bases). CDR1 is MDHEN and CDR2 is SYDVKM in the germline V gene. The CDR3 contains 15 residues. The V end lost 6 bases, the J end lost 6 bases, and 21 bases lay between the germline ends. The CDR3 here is CASSTQGSTSLEQYF. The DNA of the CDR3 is TGTGCCAGCAGCACACAGGGATCTACCTCCCTCGAGCAGTACTTC.